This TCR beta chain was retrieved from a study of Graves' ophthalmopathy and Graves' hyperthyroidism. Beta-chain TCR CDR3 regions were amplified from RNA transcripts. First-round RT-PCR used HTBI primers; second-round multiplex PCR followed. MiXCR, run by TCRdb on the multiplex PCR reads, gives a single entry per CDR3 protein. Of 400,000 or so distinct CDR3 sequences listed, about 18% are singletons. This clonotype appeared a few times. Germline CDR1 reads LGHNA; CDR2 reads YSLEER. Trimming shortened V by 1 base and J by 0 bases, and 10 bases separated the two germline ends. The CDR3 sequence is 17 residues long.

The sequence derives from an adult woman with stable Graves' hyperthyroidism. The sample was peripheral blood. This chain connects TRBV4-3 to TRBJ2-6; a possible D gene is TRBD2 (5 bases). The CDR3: CASSQVDGNSGANVLTF. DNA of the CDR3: TGCGCCAGCAGCCAAGTTGACGGGAACTCTGGGGCCAACGTCCTGACTTTC.